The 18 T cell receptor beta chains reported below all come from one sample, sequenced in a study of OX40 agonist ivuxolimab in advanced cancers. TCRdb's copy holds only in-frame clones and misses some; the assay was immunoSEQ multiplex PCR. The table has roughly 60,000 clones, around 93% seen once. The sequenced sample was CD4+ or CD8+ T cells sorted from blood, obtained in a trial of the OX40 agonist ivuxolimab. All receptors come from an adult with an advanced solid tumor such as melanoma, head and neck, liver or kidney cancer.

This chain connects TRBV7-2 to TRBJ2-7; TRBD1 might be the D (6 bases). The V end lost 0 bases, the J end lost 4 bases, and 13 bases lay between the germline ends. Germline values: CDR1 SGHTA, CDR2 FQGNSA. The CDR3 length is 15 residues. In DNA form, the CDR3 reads TGTGCCAGCAGCTTAGCGTTCGGGACACATTACGAGCAGTACTTC. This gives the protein CASSLAFGTHYEQYF.

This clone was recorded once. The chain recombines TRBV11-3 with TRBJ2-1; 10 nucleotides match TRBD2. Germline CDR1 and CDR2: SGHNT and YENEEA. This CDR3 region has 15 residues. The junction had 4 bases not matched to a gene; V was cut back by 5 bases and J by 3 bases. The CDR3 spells CASSLGLADYNEQFF. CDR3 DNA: TGTGCCAGCAGCCTCGGACTAGCGGACTACAATGAGCAGTTCTTC.

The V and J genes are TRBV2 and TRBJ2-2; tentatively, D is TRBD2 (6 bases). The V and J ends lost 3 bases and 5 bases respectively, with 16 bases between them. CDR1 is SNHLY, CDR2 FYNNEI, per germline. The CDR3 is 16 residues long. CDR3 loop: CASSEQAGVGTGELFF. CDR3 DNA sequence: TGTGCCAGCAGTGAGCAAGCGGGTGTCGGGACCGGGGAGCTGTTTTTT.

The CDR3 bases are TGTGCCAGCAGGCCGGGATTCAACACTGAAGCTTTCTTT. This codes for CASRPGFNTEAFF. The gene calls are TRBV5-4 and TRBJ1-1; no definite D call. This CDR3 is built from 13 residues. V lost 5 bases, J lost 2 bases, and 10 bases lay in between. The germline CDR1 and CDR2 sequences are SGHNT and YYREEE (reference sequence). Based on the CDR3 plus reference TRBV5-4 and TRBJ1-1, the full variable domain is ETGVTQSPTHLIKTRGQQVTLRCSSQSGHNTVSWYQQALGQGPQFIFQYYREEENGRGNFPPRFSGLQFPNYSSELNVNALELDDSALYLCASRPGFNTEAFFGQGTRLTVV.

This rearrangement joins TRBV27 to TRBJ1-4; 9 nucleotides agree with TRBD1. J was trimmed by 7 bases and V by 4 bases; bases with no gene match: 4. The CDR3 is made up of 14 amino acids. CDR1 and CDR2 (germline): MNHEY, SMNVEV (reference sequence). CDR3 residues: CASSSGQGVEKLFF. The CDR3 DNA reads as TGTGCCAGCAGTTCGGGACAGGGTGTTGAAAAACTGTTTTTT.

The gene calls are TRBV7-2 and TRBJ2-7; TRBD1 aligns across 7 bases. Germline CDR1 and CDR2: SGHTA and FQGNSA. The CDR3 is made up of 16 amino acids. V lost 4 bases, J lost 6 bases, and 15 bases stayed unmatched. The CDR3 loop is CASSSEEWTGRSEQYF. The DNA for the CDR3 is TGTGCCAGCAGCTCCGAAGAGTGGACAGGAAGGTCCGAGCAGTACTTC.

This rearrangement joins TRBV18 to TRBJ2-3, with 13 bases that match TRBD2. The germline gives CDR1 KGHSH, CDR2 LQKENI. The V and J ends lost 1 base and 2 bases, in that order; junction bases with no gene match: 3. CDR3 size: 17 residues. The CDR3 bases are TGTGCCAGCTCACCACTCGGACTAGCGGGAGTCACAGATACGCAGTATTTT. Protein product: CASSPLGLAGVTDTQYF.

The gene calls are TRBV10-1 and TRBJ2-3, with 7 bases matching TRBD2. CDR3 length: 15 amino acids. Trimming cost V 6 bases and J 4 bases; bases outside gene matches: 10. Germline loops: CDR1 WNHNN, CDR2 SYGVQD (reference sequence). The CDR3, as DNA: TGCGCCAGCAGGAACGGAGATAGCGGGCCAGATACGCAGTATTTT. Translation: CASRNGDSGPDTQYF.

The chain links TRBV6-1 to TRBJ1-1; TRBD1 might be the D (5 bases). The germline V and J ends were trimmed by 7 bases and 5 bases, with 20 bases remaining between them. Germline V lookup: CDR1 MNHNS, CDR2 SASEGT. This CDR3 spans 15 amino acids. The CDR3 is CASNGNTGTGTEAFF. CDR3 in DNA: TGTGCCAGCAATGGGAACACCGGGACTGGTACTGAAGCTTTCTTT.

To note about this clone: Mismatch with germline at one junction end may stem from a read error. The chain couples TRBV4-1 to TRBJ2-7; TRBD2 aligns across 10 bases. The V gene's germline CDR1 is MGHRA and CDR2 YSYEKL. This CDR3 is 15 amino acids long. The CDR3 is CASRLAGVGSCEQYF. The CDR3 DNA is TGCGCCAGCAGGCTAGCGGGAGTGGGCTCCTGCGAGCAGTACTTC.

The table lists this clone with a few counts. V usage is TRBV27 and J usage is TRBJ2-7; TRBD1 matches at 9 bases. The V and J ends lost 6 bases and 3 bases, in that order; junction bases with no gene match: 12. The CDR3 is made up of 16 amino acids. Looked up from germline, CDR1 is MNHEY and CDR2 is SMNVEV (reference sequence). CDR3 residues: CASRHRSKGQGYEQYF. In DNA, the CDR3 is TGTGCCAGCAGACACCGTTCTAAGGGACAGGGCTACGAGCAGTACTTC.

CDR3 residues: CASSLGGGTEAFF. CDR3 coding DNA: TGTGCCAGCAGCTTAGGGGGGGGCACTGAAGCTTTCTTT. The chain uses TRBV7-8 and TRBJ1-1, with D possibly being TRBD1 (5 bases). Germline CDR1 and CDR2: SGHVS and FQNEAQ. The CDR3 runs 13 residues. V was clipped by 1 base and J by 4 bases, with 7 bases between them.

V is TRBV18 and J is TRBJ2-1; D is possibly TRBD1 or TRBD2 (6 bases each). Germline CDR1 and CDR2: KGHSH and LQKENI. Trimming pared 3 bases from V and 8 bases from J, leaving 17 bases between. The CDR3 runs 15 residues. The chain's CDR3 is CASSPPTGGRDEQFF. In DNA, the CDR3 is TGTGCCAGCTCACCGCCGACTGGGGGGCGGGATGAGCAGTTCTTC. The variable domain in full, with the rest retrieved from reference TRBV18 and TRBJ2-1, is NAGVMQNPRHLVRRRGQEARLRCSPMKGHSHVYWYRQLPEEGLKFMVYLQKENIIDESGMPKERFSAEFPKEGPSILRIQQVVRGDSAAYFCASSPPTGGRDEQFFGPGTRLTVL.

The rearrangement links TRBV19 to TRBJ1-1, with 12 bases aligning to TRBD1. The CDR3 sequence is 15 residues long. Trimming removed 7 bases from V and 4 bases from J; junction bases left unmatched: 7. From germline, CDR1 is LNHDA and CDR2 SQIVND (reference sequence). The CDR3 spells CASNTGTGGFTEAFF. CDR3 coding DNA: TGTGCCAGTAACACCGGGACAGGGGGCTTCACTGAAGCTTTCTTT.

CDR3 sequence reads: CASSSAATYNEQFF. CDR3 DNA sequence: TGCGCCAGCAGCTCTGCGGCTACCTACAATGAGCAGTTCTTC. The V call is TRBV4-3, the J call TRBJ2-1; D not resolved. V dropped 5 bases and J dropped 2 bases, with 10 bases sitting between them. Germline CDR1 reads LGHNA; CDR2 reads YSLEER. The CDR3 loop spans 14 amino acids.

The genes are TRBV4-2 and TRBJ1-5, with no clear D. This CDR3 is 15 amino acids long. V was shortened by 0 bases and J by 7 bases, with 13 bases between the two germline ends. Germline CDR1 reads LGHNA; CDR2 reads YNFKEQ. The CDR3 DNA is TGTGCCAGCAGCCAAGATGAGGGCTATCTGCAGCCCCAGCATTTT. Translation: CASSQDEGYLQPQHF.

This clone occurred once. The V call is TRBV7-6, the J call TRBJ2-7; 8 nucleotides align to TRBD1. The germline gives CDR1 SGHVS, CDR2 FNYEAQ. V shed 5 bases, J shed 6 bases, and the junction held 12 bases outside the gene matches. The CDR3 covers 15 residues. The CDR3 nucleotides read TGTGCCAGCAGCCGAGATTCGGACAGGGTAGGCGAGCAGTACTTC. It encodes CASSRDSDRVGEQYF.

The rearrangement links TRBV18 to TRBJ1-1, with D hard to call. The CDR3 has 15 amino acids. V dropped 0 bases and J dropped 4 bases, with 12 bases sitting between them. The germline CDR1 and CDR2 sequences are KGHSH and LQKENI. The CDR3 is CASSPPGREATEAFF. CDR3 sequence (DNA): TGTGCCAGCTCACCACCGGGGAGGGAAGCCACTGAAGCTTTCTTT.